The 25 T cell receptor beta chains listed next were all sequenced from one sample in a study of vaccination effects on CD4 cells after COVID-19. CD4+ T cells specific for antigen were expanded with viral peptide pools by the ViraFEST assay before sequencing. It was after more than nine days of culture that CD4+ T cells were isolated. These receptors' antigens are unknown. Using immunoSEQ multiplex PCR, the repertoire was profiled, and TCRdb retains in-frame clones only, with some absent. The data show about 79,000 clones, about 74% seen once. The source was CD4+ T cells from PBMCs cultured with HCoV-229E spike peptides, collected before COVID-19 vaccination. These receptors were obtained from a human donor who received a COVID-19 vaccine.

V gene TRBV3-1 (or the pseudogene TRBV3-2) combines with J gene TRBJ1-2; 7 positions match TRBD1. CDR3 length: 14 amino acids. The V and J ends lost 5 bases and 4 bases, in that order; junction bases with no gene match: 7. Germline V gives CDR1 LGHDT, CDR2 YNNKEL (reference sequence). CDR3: CASSERDSPYGYTF. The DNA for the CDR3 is TGTGCCAGCAGCGAACGGGACAGCCCCTATGGCTACACCTTC.

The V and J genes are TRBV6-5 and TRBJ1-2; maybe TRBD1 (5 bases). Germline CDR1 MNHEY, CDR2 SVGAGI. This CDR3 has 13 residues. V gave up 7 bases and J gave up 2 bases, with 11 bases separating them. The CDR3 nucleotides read TGTGCCAGCAACGATGGGGCCAACTATGGCTACACCTTC. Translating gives CASNDGANYGYTF.

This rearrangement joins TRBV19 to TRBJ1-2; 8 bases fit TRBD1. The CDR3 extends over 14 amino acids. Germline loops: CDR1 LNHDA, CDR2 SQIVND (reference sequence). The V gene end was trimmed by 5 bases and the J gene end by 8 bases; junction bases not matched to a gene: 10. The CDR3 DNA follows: TGTGCCAGTAGTCCGGGACAGGAGCGGTTAGGCTACACCTTC. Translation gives CASSPGQERLGYTF.

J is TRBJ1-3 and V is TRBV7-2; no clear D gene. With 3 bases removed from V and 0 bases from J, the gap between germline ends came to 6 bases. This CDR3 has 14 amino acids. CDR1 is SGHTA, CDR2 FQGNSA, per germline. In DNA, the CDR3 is TGTGCCAGCAGCTTTACGGGCTCTGGAAACACCATATATTTT. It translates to CASSFTGSGNTIYF.

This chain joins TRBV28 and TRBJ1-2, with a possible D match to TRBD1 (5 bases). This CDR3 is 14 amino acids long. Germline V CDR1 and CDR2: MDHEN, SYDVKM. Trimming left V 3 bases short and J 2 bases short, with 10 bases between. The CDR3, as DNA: TGTGCCAGCAGTTTTGGCAGGGCCAACTATGGCTACACCTTC. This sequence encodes CASSFGRANYGYTF.

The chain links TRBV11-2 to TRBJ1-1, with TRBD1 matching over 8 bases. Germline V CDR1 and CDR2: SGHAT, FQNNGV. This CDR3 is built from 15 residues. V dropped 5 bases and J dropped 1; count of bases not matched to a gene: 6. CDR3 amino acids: CASSDSGTGNTEAFF. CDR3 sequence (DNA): TGTGCCAGCAGCGACTCCGGGACAGGGAACACTGAAGCTTTCTTT. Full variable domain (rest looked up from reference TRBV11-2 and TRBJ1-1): EAGVAQSPRYKIIEKRQSVAFWCNPISGHATLYWYQQILGQGPKLLIQFQNNGVVDDSQLPKDRFSAERLKGVDSTLKIQPAKLEDSAVYLCASSDSGTGNTEAFFGQGTRLTVV.

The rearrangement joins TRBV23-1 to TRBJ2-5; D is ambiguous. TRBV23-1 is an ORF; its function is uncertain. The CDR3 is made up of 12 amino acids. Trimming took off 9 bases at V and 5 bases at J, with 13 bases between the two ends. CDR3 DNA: TGCGCCAGGATAGGGAATCAGGAGACCCAGTACTTC. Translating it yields CARIGNQETQYF.

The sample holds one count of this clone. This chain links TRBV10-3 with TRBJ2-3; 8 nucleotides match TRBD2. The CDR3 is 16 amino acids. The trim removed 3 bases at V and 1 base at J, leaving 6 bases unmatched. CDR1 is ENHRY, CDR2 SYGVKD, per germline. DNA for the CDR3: TGTGCCATCAGTGAAGGGATAGCGGGGCGCACAGATACGCAGTATTTT. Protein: CAISEGIAGRTDTQYF.

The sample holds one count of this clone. CDR3 nucleotides: TGTGCCAGCAGCCAACAATCCTACGACATTCAGTACTTC. Amino acids: CASSQQSYDIQYF. This chain joins TRBV14 and TRBJ2-4; D remains ambiguous. Germline CDR1 is SGHDN and CDR2 is FVKESK. The CDR3 has 13 residues. The V end was cut by 2 bases, the J end by 8 bases, with 10 bases between.

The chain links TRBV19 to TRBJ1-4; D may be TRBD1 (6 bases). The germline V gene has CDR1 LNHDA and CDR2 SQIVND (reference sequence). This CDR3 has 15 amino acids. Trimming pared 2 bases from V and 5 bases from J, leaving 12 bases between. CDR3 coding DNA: TGTGCCAGTAGTATATCGGGGGGGCTGAATGAAAAACTGTTTTTT. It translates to CASSISGGLNEKLFF.

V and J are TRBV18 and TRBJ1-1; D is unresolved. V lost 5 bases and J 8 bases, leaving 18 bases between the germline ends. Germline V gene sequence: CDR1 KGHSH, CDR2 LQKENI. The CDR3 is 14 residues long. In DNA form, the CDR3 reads TGTGCCAGCTCATTTAAGCCCCAAGACATCGAAGCTTTCTTT. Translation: CASSFKPQDIEAFF. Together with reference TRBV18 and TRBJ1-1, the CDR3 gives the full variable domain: NAGVMQNPRHLVRRRGQEARLRCSPMKGHSHVYWYRQLPEEGLKFMVYLQKENIIDESGMPKERFSAEFPKEGPSILRIQQVVRGDSAAYFCASSFKPQDIEAFFGQGTRLTVV.

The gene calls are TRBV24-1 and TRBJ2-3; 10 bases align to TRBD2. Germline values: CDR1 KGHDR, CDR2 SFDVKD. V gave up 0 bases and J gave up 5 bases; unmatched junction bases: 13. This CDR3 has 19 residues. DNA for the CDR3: TGTGCCACCAGTGATTTGAATTTCGGGTTAGCGGGGGGCGGAGATACGCAGTATTTT. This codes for CATSDLNFGLAGGGDTQYF.

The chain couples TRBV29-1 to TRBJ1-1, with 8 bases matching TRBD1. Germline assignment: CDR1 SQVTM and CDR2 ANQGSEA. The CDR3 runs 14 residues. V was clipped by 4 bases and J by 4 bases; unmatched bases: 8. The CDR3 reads CSVVDRVGSTEAFF. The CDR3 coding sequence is TGCAGCGTTGTGGACAGGGTTGGTAGCACTGAAGCTTTCTTT.

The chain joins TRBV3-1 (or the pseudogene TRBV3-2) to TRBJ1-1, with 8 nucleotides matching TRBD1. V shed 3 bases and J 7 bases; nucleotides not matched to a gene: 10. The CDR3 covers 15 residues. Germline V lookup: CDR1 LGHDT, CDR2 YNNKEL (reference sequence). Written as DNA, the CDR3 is TGTGCCAGCAGCCATAGGACAGGGAGGGAAATTGAAGCTTTCTTT. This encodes CASSHRTGREIEAFF.

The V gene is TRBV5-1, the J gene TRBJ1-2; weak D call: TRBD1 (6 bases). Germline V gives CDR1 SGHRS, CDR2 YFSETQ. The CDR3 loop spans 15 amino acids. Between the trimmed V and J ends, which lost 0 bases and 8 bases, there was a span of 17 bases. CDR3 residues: CASSLVVQGFLGYTF. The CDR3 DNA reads TGCGCCAGCAGCTTGGTAGTACAGGGATTTTTAGGCTACACCTTC.

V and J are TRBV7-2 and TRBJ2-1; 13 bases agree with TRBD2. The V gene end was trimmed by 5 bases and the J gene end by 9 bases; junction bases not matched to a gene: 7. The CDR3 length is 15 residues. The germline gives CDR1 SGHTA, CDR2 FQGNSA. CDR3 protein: CASSTLAGGPTEQFF. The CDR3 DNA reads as TGTGCCAGCAGCACACTAGCGGGGGGGCCGACTGAGCAGTTCTTC.

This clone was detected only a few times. CDR3 bases: TGCGCCAGCAGCTTGGTGACTAGCGGTAGCTCCTACAATGAGCAGTTCTTC. Translated: CASSLVTSGSSYNEQFF. The chain combines TRBV5-1 with TRBJ2-1, with TRBD2 matching over 9 bases. The V segment lost 0 bases and the J segment 0 bases; nucleotides outside the gene matches: 4. This CDR3 has 17 residues. Germline loops: CDR1 SGHRS, CDR2 YFSETQ.

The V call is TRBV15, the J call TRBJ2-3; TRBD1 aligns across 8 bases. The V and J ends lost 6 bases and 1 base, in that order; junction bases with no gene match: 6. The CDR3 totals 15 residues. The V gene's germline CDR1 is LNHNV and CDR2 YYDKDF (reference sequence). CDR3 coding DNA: TGTGCCACCAGGGGGTTGGACAGGGGCACAGATACGCAGTATTTT. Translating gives CATRGLDRGTDTQYF.

The CDR3 DNA reads TGTGCCAGCAGGGGCCGGGACAGGTCCTACAATGAGCAGTTCTTC. It codes for CASRGRDRSYNEQFF. The chain employs TRBV6-5 and TRBJ2-1, with 8 bases fitting TRBD1. From germline, CDR1 is MNHEY and CDR2 SVGAGI. The CDR3 covers 15 residues. J lost 1 base, V lost 6 bases, and 5 bases had no gene match.

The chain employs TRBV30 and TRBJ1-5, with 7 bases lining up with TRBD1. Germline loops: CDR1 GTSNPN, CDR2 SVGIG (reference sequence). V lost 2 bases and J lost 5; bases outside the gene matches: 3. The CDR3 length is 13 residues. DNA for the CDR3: TGTGCCTGGAGTTACCAGGGGGATCAGCCCCAGCATTTT. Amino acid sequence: CAWSYQGDQPQHF.

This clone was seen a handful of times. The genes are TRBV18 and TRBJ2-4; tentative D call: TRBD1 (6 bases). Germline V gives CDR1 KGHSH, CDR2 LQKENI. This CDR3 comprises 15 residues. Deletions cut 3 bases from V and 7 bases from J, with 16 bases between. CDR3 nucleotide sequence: TGTGCCAGCTCACCCCGACAGGTAGAAGGGAACATTCAGTACTTC. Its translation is CASSPRQVEGNIQYF.

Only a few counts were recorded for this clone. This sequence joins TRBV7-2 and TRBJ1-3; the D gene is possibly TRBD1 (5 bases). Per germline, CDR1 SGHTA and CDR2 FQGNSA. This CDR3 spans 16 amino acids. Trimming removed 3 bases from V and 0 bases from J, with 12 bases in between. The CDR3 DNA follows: TGTGCCAGCAGCTTGGGGGGACTCCTCTCTGGAAACACCATATATTTT. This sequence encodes CASSLGGLLSGNTIYF.

This CDR3 is CASSRTGLYEQYV. Here the CDR3 DNA reads TGTGCCAGCAGTAGAACAGGGCTCTACGAGCAGTACGTC. The chain is built from TRBV6-2 or TRBV6-3 and TRBJ2-7, with D perhaps matching TRBD1 (6 bases). The CDR3 has 13 residues. Trimming removed 5 bases at V and 3 bases at J, with 11 bases between. Germline V gene lookup returns CDR1 MNHEY and CDR2 SVGEGT.

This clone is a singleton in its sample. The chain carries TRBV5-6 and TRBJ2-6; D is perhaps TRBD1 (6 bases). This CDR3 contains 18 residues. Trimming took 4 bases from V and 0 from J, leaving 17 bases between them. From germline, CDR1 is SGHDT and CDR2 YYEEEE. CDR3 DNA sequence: TGTGCCAGCAGCCCCAGAGACGGGGACATCTCTGGGGCCAACGTCCTGACTTTC. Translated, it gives CASSPRDGDISGANVLTF.

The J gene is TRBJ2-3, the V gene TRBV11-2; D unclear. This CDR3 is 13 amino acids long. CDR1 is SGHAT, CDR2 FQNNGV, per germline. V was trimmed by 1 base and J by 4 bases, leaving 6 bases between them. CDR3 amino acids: CASSLVRADTQYF. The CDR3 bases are TGTGCCAGCAGCTTAGTTCGGGCAGATACGCAGTATTTT.